These T cell receptor beta chains were read from a single sample in a study of blood T cell repertoires in COVID-19. Sequencing was performed with immunoSEQ multiplex PCR; in TCRdb, only in-frame clones are kept and a portion is missing. Seen here are some 300,000 clones, around 86% observed once, and the top ten hold 1.7%. Source material: PBMCs or T cells enriched from blood (not recorded which). Receptors were obtained from a woman in her thirties or forties who had recovered from COVID-19. Each CDR3 is given with its conserved first and last residue. The D gene is left open where the match is weak. Size is stated for part of the rows, as once, few or many counts, or as a class when the clone is expanded.

cdr3_nt: TGTGCCAGCAGCATCCGACAGGGAGTCTCTGGAAACACCATATATTTT
cdr3_aa: CASSIRQGVSGNTIYF
d_call: TRBD1
j_call: TRBJ1-3
v_call: TRBV7-6
clone_size: -

cdr3_nt: TGCGCCAGCAGCCCGATGACAGGGGGCGGTGGCTACACCTTC
cdr3_aa: CASSPMTGGGGYTF
d_call: TRBD1
j_call: TRBJ1-2
v_call: TRBV5-1
clone_size: -

cdr3_nt: TGTGCCAGCAGCCCGACAGAGGGAGGAATGTATGGCTACACCTTC
cdr3_aa: CASSPTEGGMYGYTF
d_call: -
j_call: TRBJ1-2
v_call: TRBV7-8
clone_size: -

cdr3_nt: TGTGCCATCAGAGATTCAGGGGCGAGTGGAAACACCATATATTTT
cdr3_aa: CAIRDSGASGNTIYF
d_call: -
j_call: TRBJ1-3
v_call: TRBV10-3
clone_size: once

cdr3_nt: TGTGCCAGCAGTTTGAGGGGGGGAATGAACACTGAAGCTTTCTTT
cdr3_aa: CASSLRGGMNTEAFF
d_call: -
j_call: TRBJ1-1
v_call: TRBV6-5
clone_size: -

cdr3_nt: TGTGCCAGCAGCTTAGACTCGGGACAGGAGGGCTCTGGAAACACCATATATTTT
cdr3_aa: CASSLDSGQEGSGNTIYF
d_call: TRBD1
j_call: TRBJ1-3
v_call: TRBV11-2
clone_size: -

cdr3_nt: TGTGCCAGCAGCAAGGGGGCGGGAAACACTGAAGCTTTCTTT
cdr3_aa: CASSKGAGNTEAFF
d_call: TRBD1
j_call: TRBJ1-1
v_call: TRBV7-9
clone_size: -

cdr3_nt: TGTGCCAGTAGTATAGCTTCAGGGCTTGCACCCGAGTACTTC
cdr3_aa: CASSIASGLAPEYF
d_call: -
j_call: TRBJ2-4
v_call: TRBV19
clone_size: -

cdr3_nt: TGTGCCAGCTCACTCAGGGGGACGGCCAAGAACACTGAAGCTTTCTTT
cdr3_aa: CASSLRGTAKNTEAFF
d_call: TRBD1
j_call: TRBJ1-1
v_call: TRBV18
clone_size: -

cdr3_nt: TGCAGCGCAACAGGGGACACAGATACGCAGTATTTT
cdr3_aa: CSATGDTDTQYF
d_call: TRBD1
j_call: TRBJ2-3
v_call: TRBV29-1
clone_size: -

cdr3_nt: TGTGCCAGCAGCTTAGCCGGCCGGGATGCCGATCTGGCTTTCTTT
cdr3_aa: CASSLAGRDADLAFF
d_call: -
j_call: TRBJ1-1
v_call: TRBV7-8
clone_size: -

cdr3_nt: TGCAGTGCTAGTTCAGGGGCTAGGGGCTACACCTTC
cdr3_aa: CSASSGARGYTF
d_call: -
j_call: TRBJ1-2
v_call: TRBV20-1
clone_size: -

cdr3_nt: TGTGCCAGCAGCTTAGGCAGCGGGAGGAGCTACGAGCAGTACTTC
cdr3_aa: CASSLGSGRSYEQYF
d_call: TRBD2
j_call: TRBJ2-7
v_call: TRBV7-2
clone_size: -

cdr3_nt: TGCAGCGTTGGAAGCGGTGGTGGCAATGAGCAGTTCTTC
cdr3_aa: CSVGSGGGNEQFF
d_call: -
j_call: TRBJ2-1
v_call: TRBV29-1
clone_size: -

cdr3_nt: TGCGCCAGCAGCCCGGGGACAGGGCCCTACAATGAGCAGTTCTTC
cdr3_aa: CASSPGTGPYNEQFF
d_call: TRBD1
j_call: TRBJ2-1
v_call: TRBV5-1
clone_size: -

cdr3_nt: TGCGCCAGCAGCCCGACTTCCGGGACAGACTATGGCTACACCTTC
cdr3_aa: CASSPTSGTDYGYTF
d_call: TRBD1
j_call: TRBJ1-2
v_call: TRBV5-1
clone_size: -

cdr3_nt: TGTGCCATCAGTGAGTTCGGGACAGACTACGAGCAGTACTTC
cdr3_aa: CAISEFGTDYEQYF
d_call: TRBD1
j_call: TRBJ2-7
v_call: TRBV10-3
clone_size: -

cdr3_nt: TGCGCCAGCAGCCGAAATACAGGGAATTCGGGACTAGCGGTATACGAGCAGTACTTC
cdr3_aa: CASSRNTGNSGLAVYEQYF
d_call: TRBD2
j_call: TRBJ2-7
v_call: TRBV4-3
clone_size: -